Listed here are 17 T cell receptor beta chains from one sample, sequenced in a study of blood T cell repertoires in COVID-19. TCRdb's table, derived via immunoSEQ multiplex PCR, lists solely in-frame clones and lacks some. The table lists about 68,000 clones, about 88% of them singletons. The sequencing sample was made of peripheral blood. Receptor source: a man in his fifties with active COVID-19.

The chain couples TRBV4-1 to TRBJ2-1; D uncertain. The V gene lost 0 bases and the J gene lost 4 bases, with 7 bases spanning the gap. Germline V lookup: CDR1 MGHRA, CDR2 YSYEKL. The CDR3 loop spans 14 amino acids. The CDR3 here is CASSQDNRYNEQFF. The DNA for the CDR3 is TGCGCCAGCAGCCAAGATAACCGGTACAATGAGCAGTTCTTC.

The chain recombines TRBV6-6 with TRBJ2-2, with TRBD2 identical over 11 bases. The V and J ends lost 5 bases and 6 bases, in that order; junction bases with no gene match: 17. This CDR3 has 19 residues. Per germline, CDR1 MNHNY and CDR2 SVGAGI (reference sequence). The CDR3 nucleotides are TGTGCCAGCAGTCGACGGACTAGCGGGTCCTCCTTAGGTGCCGGGGAGCTGTTTTTT. This codes for CASSRRTSGSSLGAGELFF.

The J gene is TRBJ1-1, the V gene TRBV6-4; D is undetermined. The CDR3 is 12 residues long. The V end lost 6 bases, the J end lost 0 bases, and 5 bases lay between the germline ends. Germline CDR1 is MRHNA and CDR2 is SNTAGT. The DNA of the CDR3 is TGTGCCAGCAGGGAGGTGAACACTGAAGCTTTCTTT. This gives the protein CASREVNTEAFF.

The chain uses TRBV19 and TRBJ2-5; tentatively, D is TRBD2 (5 bases). Germline V lookup: CDR1 LNHDA, CDR2 SQIVND (reference sequence). This CDR3 contains 14 residues. The germline V and J ends were trimmed by 3 bases and 5 bases, with 13 bases remaining between them. The chain's CDR3 is CASSIFPGSETQYF. The CDR3 bases are TGTGCCAGTAGTATTTTCCCGGGGTCCGAGACCCAGTACTTC.

Concerning this clone: One end of the junction is discordant with germline, which a read error may explain. The chain is built from TRBV10-3 and TRBJ1-6, with D possibly being TRBD1 (6 bases). Germline V lookup: CDR1 ENHRY, CDR2 SYGVKD. The CDR3 length is 13 residues. CDR3 nucleotides: TGTGCCGTCAGGGGAGGGTCGAGTTCACCCCTCCACTTT. Protein: CAVRGGSSSPLHF.

This chain connects TRBV4-3 to TRBJ2-7, with a possible D match to TRBD1 (5 bases). V lost 4 bases, J lost 2 bases, and 9 bases lay in between. This CDR3 region has 13 residues. In germline, CDR1 is LGHNA, CDR2 YSLEER. Here the CDR3 reads CASSRGRAYEQYF. CDR3 nucleotides: TGCGCCAGCAGCCGGGGCAGGGCCTACGAGCAGTACTTC.

This chain uses TRBV5-4 with TRBJ1-4; no definite D call. V dropped 2 bases and J dropped 6 bases, with 8 bases sitting between them. CDR3 length equals 13 residues. Germline CDR1 reads SGHNT; CDR2 reads YYREEE (reference sequence). Written as DNA, the CDR3 is TGTGCCAGCAGCTTTCAGAGGGATGAAAAACTGTTTTTT. Protein: CASSFQRDEKLFF.

The chain couples TRBV20-1 to TRBJ2-5, with a possible D match to TRBD2 (5 bases). The CDR3 sequence is 11 residues long. Looked up from germline, CDR1 is DFQATT and CDR2 is SNEGSKA (reference sequence). V gave up 6 bases and J gave up 5 bases, with 10 bases separating them. Here the CDR3 DNA reads TGCAGTGCCTTACGGAGGGAGACCCAGTACTTC. The encoded protein is CSALRRETQYF.

The gene calls are TRBV5-8 and TRBJ1-2; D is ambiguous. CDR1 is SGHTS, CDR2 YDEGEE, per germline. The CDR3 consists of 12 residues. Trimming cost V 2 bases and J 6 bases, with 8 bases left between them. The CDR3 region has the DNA TGTGCCAGCAGCTTTACTTCCGATGGCTACACCTTC. Its protein product is CASSFTSDGYTF.

This chain connects TRBV9 to TRBJ1-1, with 7 bases aligning to TRBD1. There are 16 residues in the CDR3. Germline V lookup: CDR1 SGDLS, CDR2 YYNGEE. The V and J ends lost 3 bases and 2 bases, in that order; junction bases with no gene match: 10. The CDR3 sequence is CASSEETGWFNTEAFF. The CDR3 DNA reads TGTGCCAGCAGCGAGGAGACAGGGTGGTTCAACACTGAAGCTTTCTTT.

The V gene is TRBV6-9, the J gene TRBJ2-5, with 9 bases lining up with TRBD1. This CDR3 region has 13 residues. In germline, CDR1 is MNHGY, CDR2 SVAAGI. V was clipped by 7 bases and J by 2 bases; unmatched bases: 2. This CDR3 is CASNGTGQETQYF. The CDR3 DNA reads as TGTGCCAGCAACGGGACAGGGCAAGAGACCCAGTACTTC.

The J gene is TRBJ1-3, the V gene TRBV3-1 (or the pseudogene TRBV3-2), with TRBD1 matching 7 bases. The junction had 8 bases not matched to a gene; V was cut back by 4 bases and J by 8 bases. CDR3 size: 14 residues. The germline gives CDR1 LGHDT, CDR2 YNNKEL (reference sequence). The CDR3 DNA reads as TGTGCCAGCAGCCGCGACAGGGTTGTTGACACCATATATTTT. Translating gives CASSRDRVVDTIYF.

This clone has a single count. The chain combines TRBV6-5 with TRBJ2-2; tentatively, D is TRBD2 (6 bases). This CDR3 spans 15 amino acids. V lost 0 bases and J lost 3, with 8 bases in between. Germline values: CDR1 MNHEY, CDR2 SVGAGI. CDR3 protein: CASSYSGLYTGELFF. DNA for the CDR3: TGTGCCAGCAGTTACTCGGGACTTTACACCGGGGAGCTGTTTTTT.

This rearrangement joins TRBV5-1 to TRBJ1-1; a weak D match, TRBD1 (5 bases). CDR3 length: 16 residues. The V gene's germline CDR1 is SGHRS and CDR2 YFSETQ. V lost 0 bases and J 2 bases, leaving 14 bases between the germline ends. This chain's CDR3 is CASSLVAETANTEAFF. CDR3 coding DNA: TGCGCCAGCAGCTTGGTCGCCGAGACAGCAAACACTGAAGCTTTCTTT.

V usage is TRBV5-3 and J usage is TRBJ1-1, with D possibly being TRBD1 (6 bases). TRBV5-3 is an open reading frame whose function is uncertain. The CDR3 is 16 residues long. V was shortened by 3 bases and J by 6 bases, with 21 bases between the two germline ends. The CDR3 bases are TGTGCCAGAAGCTGGGGGCTGTGTCCCCCTGGACCTGAAGCTTTCTTT. This gives the protein CARSWGLCPPGPEAFF.

The CDR3 DNA is TGTGCCAGCAGCTTGGCGCAGGGGGCAGCCGTGGCCTATGGCTACACCTTC. Amino acid sequence: CASSLAQGAAVAYGYTF. The chain is built from TRBV5-8 and TRBJ1-2; 8 nucleotides align to TRBD1. CDR3 length: 17 amino acids. Trimming at V came to 0 bases and at J to 4 bases, leaving 11 bases not matched to a gene. Germline CDR1 is SGHTS and CDR2 is YDEGEE.

The rearrangement links TRBV2 to TRBJ2-3; 10 nucleotides line up with TRBD1. The V gene end was trimmed by 3 bases and the J gene end by 3 bases; junction bases not matched to a gene: 3. The CDR3 covers 15 residues. Looked up from germline, CDR1 is SNHLY and CDR2 is FYNNEI. CDR3 sequence (DNA): TGTGCCAGCAGTGATTGGGGACAGGGGACAGATACGCAGTATTTT. This translates into CASSDWGQGTDTQYF.